These T cell receptor beta chains were read from a single sample in a study of T cell repertoires in breast cancer. One entry per CDR3 protein, called by TCRdb with MiXCR from the emulsion pairing reads. This sample has roughly 38,000 distinct CDR3 sequences, with 45% found just once. The source material was CD8+ T cells. These receptors were collected from a pool of human donors with breast cancer or a healthy control (not recorded which). The CDR3 runs from the conserved cysteine through the conserved F or W. A D gene is named only where the DNA matches it firmly. For some rows the clone size is stated as once, few or many, or as a class when expanded; others skip it.

J	size	V	D	DNA	CDR3
TRBJ2-5	few	TRBV10-2	-	TGCGCCAGCGGAGTAAGTCAAGAGACCCAGTACTTC	CASGVSQETQYF
TRBJ2-5	-	TRBV20-1	-	TGCAGTGCTCACGGGACTCGTCAAGAGACCCAGTACTTC	CSAHGTRQETQYF
TRBJ2-5	few	TRBV10-3	-	TGTGCCATCAGTGAGCCCGGGGCCGAAGAGACCCAGTACTTC	CAISEPGAEETQYF
TRBJ1-6	-	TRBV20-1	TRBD1	TGCAGTGCTATGTCCGGGACAGGGTACGATAATTCACCCCTCCACTTT	CSAMSGTGYDNSPLHF
TRBJ2-5	-	TRBV27	-	TGTGCCAGCAGTTTATATCTACCGGGTCCTCAAGAGACCCAGTACTTC	CASSLYLPGPQETQYF
TRBJ2-4	few	TRBV19	-	TGTGCCAGTAGTACCCGGGACATTCAGTACTTC	CASSTRDIQYF
TRBJ1-4	-	TRBV6-5	TRBD1	TGTGCCAGCAGCCGCTACAGGGGGACAGGGGGCGTTCAAACTGATGAAAAACTGTTTTTT	CASSRYRGTGGVQTDEKLFF
TRBJ2-2	-	TRBV3-1	-	TGTGCCAGCAGCGCCCGGGGGACCGGGGAGCTGTTTTTT	CASSARGTGELFF
TRBJ1-1	-	TRBV6-5	-	TGTGCCAGCAGTTACGAGGGAAGGACGCGTGAAGCTTTCTTT	CASSYEGRTREAFF
TRBJ2-3	few	TRBV18	-	TGTGCCAGCTCACCAAGGCCAGATACGCAGTATTTT	CASSPRPDTQYF
TRBJ1-2	-	TRBV7-6	-	TGTGCCAGCAGCCAGGACAGTAACTATGGCTACACCTTC	CASSQDSNYGYTF
TRBJ2-7	-	TRBV2	-	TGTGCCAGCAGCACATCAACCTACGAGCAGTACTTC	CASSTSTYEQYF
TRBJ1-1	-	TRBV2	-	TGTGCCAGCAGTGAAGCGCTGGGTATGAAGATGAACACTGAAGCTTTCTTT	CASSEALGMKMNTEAFF
TRBJ2-1	-	TRBV4-1	TRBD2	TGCGCCAGCAGGGTTAGCGGGGGAGACTACAATGAGCAGTTCTTC	CASRVSGGDYNEQFF
TRBJ2-3	few	TRBV27	TRBD2	TGTGCCAGCAGTTTTAGCCTAGCGGGAGTTTCAGATACGCAGTATTTT	CASSFSLAGVSDTQYF
TRBJ1-2	-	TRBV2	TRBD1	TGTGCCAGCAGTGGGGAGGGGGCTGGTAACTATGGCTACACCTTC	CASSGEGAGNYGYTF